A single sample is the source of the 10 T cell receptor beta chains below, sequenced in a study of blood T cell repertoires in COVID-19. TCRdb's copy holds only in-frame clones and misses some; the assay was immunoSEQ multiplex PCR. The table lists some 460,000 clones, approximately 90% of them singletons. The sequencing sample was made of peripheral blood. All receptors derive from a woman in her thirties with acute or convalescent COVID-19.

The chain links TRBV7-9 to TRBJ2-3, with D maybe TRBD1 (8 bases). CDR3 length: 14 amino acids. Germline loops: CDR1 SEHNR, CDR2 FQNEAQ (reference sequence). V gave up 9 bases and J gave up 2 bases, with 15 bases separating them. CDR3 loop: CASWGGQVTDTQYF. The CDR3 nucleotides are TGTGCCAGTTGGGGGGGACAGGTCACAGATACGCAGTATTTT.

The chain employs TRBV4-1 and TRBJ1-5, with 10 bases that match TRBD1. V lost 1 base and J lost 6; bases outside the gene matches: 3. CDR1 and CDR2 from the germline V gene are MGHRA and YSYEKL. The CDR3 is 15 amino acids. The CDR3 DNA reads as TGCGCCAGCAGCCAAGGACAGGGGGCTGTTCAGCCCCAGCATTTT. Translated: CASSQGQGAVQPQHF.

The V call is TRBV5-8, the J call TRBJ1-5; 9 bases map to TRBD1. CDR3 length equals 15 residues. V lost 4 bases, J lost 0 bases, and 2 bases stayed unmatched. Germline V CDR1 and CDR2: SGHTS, YDEGEE. CDR3 region: CASSLGQGSNQPQHF. CDR3 DNA: TGTGCCAGCAGCCTGGGACAGGGTAGCAATCAGCCCCAGCATTTT.

This chain uses TRBV24-1 with TRBJ2-1, with TRBD2 identical over 8 bases. Losses at the gene ends were 7 bases for V and 14 bases for J; bases not matched to a gene: 9. CDR3 length: 12 amino acids. Per the germline V gene, CDR1 is KGHDR and CDR2 is SFDVKD. The CDR3 loop reads CATRDGAGGKFF. The DNA for the CDR3 is TGTGCCACCAGAGATGGGGCGGGGGGAAAGTTCTTC.

The chain joins TRBV18 to TRBJ2-7; TRBD1 aligns across 8 bases. CDR3 length: 14 residues. CDR1 is KGHSH and CDR2 is LQKENI in the germline V gene. V shed 0 bases, J shed 5 bases, and the junction held 3 bases outside the gene matches. The CDR3 region has the DNA TGTGCCAGCTCACCACCTGACAGGGGTAACGAGCAGTACTTC. This sequence encodes CASSPPDRGNEQYF.

This clone was picked up one time. The J gene is TRBJ1-2, the V gene TRBV3-1 (or the pseudogene TRBV3-2); perhaps TRBD1 as D (5 bases). Germline CDR1 is LGHDT and CDR2 is YNNKEL (reference sequence). Between the trimmed V and J ends, which lost 2 bases and 8 bases, there was a span of 15 bases. There are 14 residues in the CDR3. In DNA form, the CDR3 reads TGTGCCAGCAGCCAACCCACAGGCGTCCGGGGCTACACCTTC. Translating gives CASSQPTGVRGYTF.

There are a few counts of this clone. This CDR3 reads CASSPDRGYSPLHF. The CDR3 DNA reads TGTGCCAGCAGCCCGGACAGGGGATATTCACCCCTCCACTTT. The chain employs TRBV3-1 (or the pseudogene TRBV3-2) and TRBJ1-6; 9 bases match TRBD1. V shed 4 bases, J shed 8 bases, and the junction held 3 bases outside the gene matches. The CDR3 is 14 amino acids. CDR1 is LGHDT and CDR2 is YNNKEL in the germline V gene (reference sequence).

Concerning this clone: Other DNA sequences in the sample encode the same CDR3. J is TRBJ2-3 and V is TRBV24-1; D ambiguous. CDR3 length: 12 residues. Trimming took off 6 bases at V and 2 bases at J, with 5 bases between the two ends. Germline V gene sequence: CDR1 KGHDR, CDR2 SFDVKD. The CDR3 bases are TGTGCCACCAGTTTAAACACAGATACGCAGTATTTT. It encodes CATSLNTDTQYF.

The V and J genes are TRBV19 and TRBJ1-1; the D gene is possibly TRBD1 (5 bases). V was clipped by 2 bases and J by 11 bases, with 12 bases between them. In germline, CDR1 is LNHDA, CDR2 SQIVND (reference sequence). CDR3 length: 12 amino acids. The CDR3 DNA reads TGTGCCAGTAGTATATCGGCAGGGAACGCTTTCTTT. Translated: CASSISAGNAFF.

The chain has TRBV27 and TRBJ2-5; D may be TRBD1 (5 bases). CDR3 length equals 16 residues. CDR1 is MNHEY, CDR2 SMNVEV, per germline (reference sequence). The ends were cut back, 4 bases at V and 1 base at J, with 16 bases in the middle. The CDR3 here is CASSSTSGSLQETQYF. CDR3 bases: TGTGCCAGCAGTTCGACATCAGGGTCCCTCCAAGAGACCCAGTACTTC.